Each of the 21 T cell receptor beta chains below was sequenced from the same sample in a study of T cells in Graves' hyperthyroidism and ophthalmopathy. TCR beta CDR3 regions were amplified from RNA. An initial round of RT-PCR targeting the TCR CDR3 relied on the HTBI primer set. TCRdb re-analysed the multiplex PCR reads in MiXCR, keeping a single row per CDR3 protein. The table has approximately 640,000 distinct CDR3 sequences, about 45% seen once; the top ten hold more than 7%. Sequences were obtained from peripheral blood or thyroid tissue (not recorded which). All receptors come from an adult man with Graves' disease, either hyperthyroidism or ophthalmopathy (not recorded which).

In this sample, this clonotype turned up many times. The chain recombines TRBV2 with TRBJ1-5; possible D gene TRBD1, 5 bases. CDR1 is SNHLY, CDR2 FYNNEI, per germline. Trimming pared 4 bases from V and 7 bases from J, leaving 11 bases between. The CDR3 consists of 13 residues. This CDR3 reads CASSVEGWQPQHF. The CDR3 DNA reads TGTGCCAGCAGTGTGGAGGGGTGGCAGCCCCAGCATTTT.

The chain is built from TRBV6-1 and TRBJ1-6, with 9 bases that match TRBD1. The germline V gene has CDR1 MNHNS and CDR2 SASEGT. This CDR3 has 14 residues. The trim removed 5 bases at V and 8 bases at J, leaving 4 bases unmatched. The DNA for the CDR3 is TGTGCCAGCAGTAGACAGGGGGGAGATTCACCCCTCCACTTT. Its protein product is CASSRQGGDSPLHF.

This clonotype was counted a few times. The genes are TRBV7-2 and TRBJ1-1, with unresolved D. The CDR3 runs 13 residues. CDR1 is SGHTA, CDR2 FQGNSA, per germline. V lost 6 bases and J lost 0, with 8 bases in between. In DNA form, the CDR3 reads TGTGCCAGCAGAGGGTTGGTGAACACTGAAGCTTTCTTT. It specifies CASRGLVNTEAFF.

This clonotype showed up many times. V gene TRBV29-1 combines with J gene TRBJ1-2; possible D gene TRBD1, 5 bases. CDR1 is SQVTM and CDR2 is ANQGSEA in the germline V gene. The V end lost 4 bases, the J end lost 3 bases, and 9 bases lay between the germline ends. The CDR3 has 12 residues. CDR3 region: CSVVGGYYGYTF. In nucleotides, the CDR3 is TGCAGCGTTGTCGGGGGTTACTATGGCTACACCTTC.

The chain uses TRBV15 and TRBJ1-3; D is unclear. The germline V and J ends were trimmed by 0 bases and 6 bases, with 12 bases remaining between them. The CDR3 spans 15 residues. CDR1 LNHNV and CDR2 YYDKDF come from the germline V gene (reference sequence). The CDR3 bases are TGTGCCACCAGCAGAGAGACACGGGATGAAAACACCATATATTTT. Protein product: CATSRETRDENTIYF.

Remarks on this clonotype: At one of its ends the junction is not consistent with the germline gene, which may arise from a read error. The rearrangement joins TRBV7-2 to TRBJ2-5; 9 nucleotides align to TRBD2. Germline V gives CDR1 SGHTA, CDR2 FQGNSA. The CDR3 contains 16 residues. In nucleotides, the CDR3 is TGTGCCAGCAGCTTGCATAGCGGGGGCTACCAAGAGACCCAGTGCTTC. The encoded protein is CASSLHSGGYQETQCF.

The V gene is TRBV9, the J gene TRBJ1-1; D is undetermined. Germline V gene lookup returns CDR1 SGDLS and CDR2 YYNGEE. The CDR3 loop spans 15 amino acids. Trimming took off 4 bases at V and 4 bases at J, with 17 bases between the two ends. CDR3 sequence reads: CASSQGVGSSTEAFF. DNA for the CDR3: TGTGCCAGCAGCCAAGGTGTAGGGTCGAGCACTGAAGCTTTCTTT.

This clonotype was recorded at least ten times. Mismatch with germline at one junction end may stem from a read error. The J gene is TRBJ2-2, the V gene TRBV7-7; D gene uncertain. Germline V gene lookup returns CDR1 SSHAT and CDR2 FNYEAQ (reference sequence). The CDR3 covers 15 residues. CDR3 DNA: TGTGCTAGCAGCTTAGGGCCAGCTTCCACCGGGGAGCTGTTTTTT. The encoded protein is CASSLGPASTGELFF. The entire variable domain, with the rest obtained from reference TRBV7-7 and TRBJ2-2, is as follows: GAGVSQSPRYKVTKRGQDVTLRCDPISSHATLYWYQQALGQGPEFLTYFNYEAQPDKSGLPSDRFSAERPEGSISTLTIQRTEQRDSAMYRCASSLGPASTGELFFGEGSRLTVL.

This clonotype was detected ten times or more. The rearrangement links TRBV7-3 to TRBJ2-7, with 7 bases fitting TRBD2. The CDR3 is 14 amino acids. V shed 4 bases and J 1 base; nucleotides not matched to a gene: 4. CDR1 is SGHTA, CDR2 FQGTGA, per germline. Here the CDR3 reads CASSSGGSSYEQYF. The CDR3 DNA sequence: TGTGCCAGCAGCTCGGGGGGTTCGTCCTACGAGCAGTACTTC.

This clonotype was seen a single time. The chain couples TRBV5-4 to TRBJ1-2, with D perhaps matching TRBD1 (5 bases). This CDR3 contains 15 residues. Germline CDR1 and CDR2: SGHNT and YYREEE (reference sequence). With 3 bases removed from V and 8 bases from J, the gap between germline ends came to 20 bases. Here the CDR3 reads CASSSEGPAWEGYTF. CDR3 DNA sequence: TGTGCCAGCAGCTCGGAGGGGCCCGCCTGGGAGGGCTACACCTTC.

A note on this clonotype: An end of the junction differs from the germline gene, which may be a read error. The genes are TRBV9 and TRBJ2-7; TRBD2 matches 9 bases. CDR1 SGDLS and CDR2 YYNGEE come from the germline V gene. The CDR3 totals 15 residues. The CDR3 loop is CVSSQNGGRDLEQYF. CDR3 nucleotide sequence: TGTGTCAGCAGCCAAAACGGCGGGAGGGATCTCGAGCAGTACTTC.

This clonotype was seen at least ten times. The chain couples TRBV7-2 to TRBJ2-7; no firm D call. The CDR3 runs to 15 residues. Trimming cost V 5 bases and J 3 bases, with 17 bases left between them. The germline gives CDR1 SGHTA, CDR2 FQGNSA. CDR3 coding DNA: TGTGCCAGCAGCCCCGGGCCGCATGCTTACTACGAGCAGTACTTC. It translates to CASSPGPHAYYEQYF.

The chain is built from TRBV19 and TRBJ1-5, with D perhaps TRBD1 (5 bases). V shed 11 bases and J shed 4 bases, with 12 bases lying between them. The CDR3 contains 12 residues. CDR1 and CDR2 from the germline V gene are LNHDA and SQIVND (reference sequence). CDR3 nucleotide sequence: TGTGCCCTGGGACGTCCGAATCAGCCCCAGCATTTT. Protein product: CALGRPNQPQHF.

In its sample, this clonotype was seen many times. The genes are TRBV29-1 and TRBJ1-2; TRBD1 agrees at 10 bases. The V segment lost 6 bases and the J segment 8 bases; nucleotides outside the gene matches: 6. This CDR3 region has 12 residues. CDR1 SQVTM and CDR2 ANQGSEA come from the germline V gene. CDR3: CSVGTGVTGYTF. The CDR3 nucleotides are TGCAGCGTCGGGACAGGGGTTACGGGCTACACCTTC.

The V gene is TRBV9, the J gene TRBJ1-5; D is ambiguous. Germline-derived CDR1 and CDR2 are SGDLS and YYNGEE. Trimming took off 5 bases at V and 2 bases at J, with 17 bases between the two ends. This CDR3 is 16 amino acids long. In DNA form, the CDR3 reads TGTGCCAGCAGTCCGTTTACGAGAGGTGGCAATCAGCCCCAGCATTTT. Translation: CASSPFTRGGNQPQHF.

This chain uses TRBV20-1 with TRBJ2-7; 8 nucleotides match TRBD2. Germline trimming cut 2 bases from V and 2 bases from J; bases unmatched to any gene: 5. The CDR3 spans 14 residues. CDR1 is DFQATT and CDR2 is SNEGSKA in the germline V gene (reference sequence). Here the CDR3 reads CSARLRGDAYEQYF. The CDR3 region has the DNA TGCAGTGCTAGATTGCGGGGGGACGCCTACGAGCAGTACTTC.

This clonotype was detected ten times or more. V usage is TRBV29-1 and J usage is TRBJ1-6; tentative D call: TRBD1 (5 bases). V lost 8 bases, J lost 7 bases, and 15 bases lay in between. Germline V gene sequence: CDR1 SQVTM, CDR2 ANQGSEA. The CDR3 sequence is 13 residues long. CDR3 in amino acids: CSTSDRRNSPLHF. The CDR3 nucleotides read TGCAGCACCTCCGACAGACGAAATTCACCCCTCCACTTT.

The chain carries TRBV5-8 and TRBJ1-5; 7 bases line up with TRBD1. CDR1 and CDR2 from the germline V gene are SGHTS and YDEGEE. Losses at the gene ends were 4 bases for V and 4 bases for J; bases not matched to a gene: 8. The CDR3 runs to 15 residues. The CDR3 here is CASSNRDRINQPQHF. For the CDR3, the DNA is TGTGCCAGCAGCAACCGGGACAGAATTAATCAGCCCCAGCATTTT.

Comment on this clonotype: The junction differs from germline at one of its ends, possibly a read error. The chain joins TRBV12-3 or TRBV12-4 to TRBJ2-7; TRBD2 matches at 11 bases. This CDR3 comprises 14 residues. This CDR3 is CAISGTSGRYEQYF. CDR3 bases: TGTGCCATCAGTGGAACTAGCGGGAGATACGAGCAGTACTTC.

The CDR3 bases are TGTGCCAGCAGGGACGGGACAGGGGCTGGCTACACCTTC. Protein sequence: CASRDGTGAGYTF. This rearrangement joins TRBV6-6 to TRBJ1-2; 10 bases fit TRBD1. Trimming took 6 bases from V and 7 from J; bases not matched to a gene: 5. Germline V gene data show CDR1 as MNHNY and CDR2 as SVGAGI (reference sequence). The CDR3 sequence is 13 residues long.

On this clonotype: No conserved phenylalanine or tryptophan ends this CDR3, so it is likely a read error. The limits of the CDR3 on the DNA are not certain, so only TCRdb's listed CDR3 is given. The chain combines TRBV20-1 with TRBJ1-4; TRBD1, the D gene given by the table, was not confirmed from the DNA. Germline CDR1 reads DFQATT; CDR2 reads SNEGSKA (reference sequence). The CDR3 numbers 10 amino acids, ends counted. CDR3 amino acids: CSARRTADFY.